What follows is one TCR beta chain and its context. Its antigen remains unidentified. This sample was included in a study of blood T cells in healthy people across ages. A second PCR, run for about 7 to 11 cycles, used a sample-barcoded 5' primer plus a J-beta primer mix. TCRdb redid the calling of the 5' RACE reads with MiXCR, one entry per CDR3 protein. The sample has roughly 700,000 distinct CDR3 sequences, around 25% seen once. CDR1 and CDR2 from the germline V gene are SQVTM and ANQGSEA. V lost 6 bases, J lost 0 bases, and 8 bases lay in between. This CDR3 region has 12 residues. Findings and caveats of the study: TCR beta diversity tracked closely with naive T cell percentage.

These same records also appear under a second study, on T cells of mothers and their children. Per that study: Healthy Caucasian mothers, a few in number, and their six children were the donors. In each mother, TCR beta CDR3 reads exceeded 9 million; in each child, they numbered several million. Overlap ran slightly, non-significantly higher for related than unrelated mother-child pairs.

Sequenced sample: blood. The genes are TRBV29-1 and TRBJ2-5; maybe TRBD2 (6 bases). This receptor was taken from a boy younger than 18 in good health. CDR3 loop: CSVLANQETQYF. The CDR3 region has the DNA TGCAGCGTACTAGCTAACCAAGAGACCCAGTACTTC.